The 22 T cell receptor beta chains below come from one sample, sequenced in a study of identical twins. TCRdb reprocessed the 5' RACE reads with MiXCR, giving one entry per CDR3 protein. Here the sample spans more than 1.5 million distinct CDR3 sequences, roughly a third being singletons. Sequencing input: cord blood. Every receptor here comes from a newborn girl in good health.

This clonotype was recorded a few times. The CDR3 here is CSANREISTDTQYF. In DNA form, the CDR3 reads TGCAGTGCTAACCGGGAGATTAGTACAGATACGCAGTATTTT. This chain joins TRBV20-1 and TRBJ2-3; D may be TRBD2 (6 bases). The CDR3 spans 14 residues. V dropped 4 bases and J dropped 3 bases, with 14 bases sitting between them. Germline V gives CDR1 DFQATT, CDR2 SNEGSKA (reference sequence).

The chain combines TRBV9 with TRBJ2-2, with D possibly matching TRBD2 (6 bases). Germline-derived CDR1 and CDR2 are SGDLS and YYNGEE. V lost 2 bases, J lost 1 base, and 12 bases lay in between. The CDR3 is 16 residues long. The CDR3 region is CASSVQEGRNTGELFF. The CDR3, as DNA: TGTGCCAGCAGCGTTCAGGAGGGACGGAACACCGGGGAGCTGTTTTTT.

This chain connects TRBV5-1 to TRBJ2-3; 9 bases agree with TRBD1. The CDR3 loop spans 16 amino acids. The junction had 13 bases not matched to a gene; V was cut back by 1 base and J by 10 bases. CDR1 is SGHRS and CDR2 is YFSETQ in the germline V gene. CDR3 in DNA: TGCGCCAGCAGCTTGTACGGGACAGGGAATGTGCGACCGCAGTATTTT. Its translation is CASSLYGTGNVRPQYF.

V gene TRBV19 combines with J gene TRBJ2-3; 8 nucleotides agree with TRBD2. With V trimmed by 3 bases and J by 0 bases, 14 bases remained unmatched. Germline CDR1 LNHDA, CDR2 SQIVND (reference sequence). The CDR3 is 19 residues long. CDR3 sequence (DNA): TGTGCCAGTAGTATTAATAGCGGGGCCCTGTTCTTTAGCACAGATACGCAGTATTTT. It is translated as CASSINSGALFFSTDTQYF.

Regarding this clonotype: A much more abundant neighbour one base away suggests this may be a read error. This chain links TRBV4-2 with TRBJ2-1, with 11 nucleotides matching TRBD2. From germline, CDR1 is LGHNA and CDR2 YNFKEQ. CDR3 size: 15 residues. The CDR3: CASGQNSGRANEQFF. In nucleotides, the CDR3 is TGTGCCAGCGGCCAAAATAGCGGGAGGGCCAATGAGCAGTTCTTC.

This clonotype showed up just once. The chain carries TRBV4-2 and TRBJ2-3; 13 nucleotides line up with TRBD2. Germline assignment: CDR1 LGHNA and CDR2 YNFKEQ. This CDR3 region has 17 residues. The V gene end was trimmed by 0 bases and the J gene end by 8 bases; junction bases not matched to a gene: 8. DNA for the CDR3: TGTGCCAGCAGCCAAGACGCCGGGACTAGCGGGGTTCCTACGCAGTATTTT. Its translation is CASSQDAGTSGVPTQYF.

V is TRBV27 and J is TRBJ2-1; a possible D gene is TRBD1 (6 bases). CDR1 MNHEY and CDR2 SMNVEV come from the germline V gene (reference sequence). This CDR3 spans 17 amino acids. V dropped 1 base and J dropped 7 bases, with 20 bases sitting between them. The CDR3 reads CASSLWPIRGGRNEQFF. Written as DNA, the CDR3 is TGTGCCAGCAGTTTATGGCCGATTCGAGGGGGTAGGAATGAGCAGTTCTTC.

This clonotype has only a few counts. The CDR3 bases are TGTGCCAGCAGTCCTCTGGGGGTAGGGGACACAGATACGCAGTATTTT. Residues: CASSPLGVGDTDTQYF. This rearrangement joins TRBV28 to TRBJ2-3; D is tentatively TRBD1 or TRBD2 (5 bases each). Trimming shortened V by 5 bases and J by 2 bases, and 17 bases separated the two germline ends. Germline loops: CDR1 MDHEN, CDR2 SYDVKM. This CDR3 region has 16 residues. Complete variable domain (other parts from reference TRBV28 and TRBJ2-3): DVKVTQSSRYLVKRTGEKVFLECVQDMDHENMFWYRQDPGLGLRLIYFSYDVKMKEKGDIPEGYSVSREKKERFSLILESASTNQTSMYLCASSPLGVGDTDTQYFGPGTRLTVL.

This clonotype was picked up many times. The chain links TRBV13 to TRBJ1-2; unclear D gene. Trimming left V 3 bases short and J 8 bases short, with 10 bases between. The germline V gene encodes CDR1 PRHDT and CDR2 FYEKMQ (reference sequence). The CDR3 runs 12 residues. CDR3 DNA sequence: TGTGCCAGCAGCTTCCGGGAAGGGGGCTACACCTTC. It yields the protein CASSFREGGYTF.

This clonotype was detected a few times. The J gene is TRBJ2-3, the V gene TRBV6-2 or TRBV6-3; D uncertain. CDR3 size: 12 residues. Germline V gives CDR1 MNHEY, CDR2 SVGEGT. Trimming shortened V by 7 bases and J by 4 bases, and 9 bases separated the two germline ends. This CDR3 reads CASTPGPDTQYF. The CDR3 DNA follows: TGTGCCAGCACCCCCGGTCCAGATACGCAGTATTTT.

The V and J genes are TRBV28 and TRBJ2-7; 10 bases line up with TRBD1. V shed 1 base and J 4 bases; nucleotides not matched to a gene: 4. The CDR3 has 15 residues. Per the germline V gene, CDR1 is MDHEN and CDR2 is SYDVKM. CDR3: CASSLLGTGAYEQYF. The CDR3, as DNA: TGTGCCAGCAGTTTATTAGGGACAGGGGCGTACGAGCAGTACTTC.

The V and J genes are TRBV28 and TRBJ2-3; D not resolved. V dropped 3 bases and J dropped 4 bases, with 11 bases sitting between them. CDR1 is MDHEN, CDR2 SYDVKM, per germline. The CDR3 runs to 14 residues. The CDR3 here is CASSFGPWADTQYF. CDR3 DNA sequence: TGTGCCAGCAGTTTCGGACCATGGGCAGATACGCAGTATTTT.

The V gene is TRBV4-2, the J gene TRBJ2-1, with 8 bases lining up with TRBD2. Germline V gives CDR1 LGHNA, CDR2 YNFKEQ. The V segment lost 0 bases and the J segment 5 bases; nucleotides outside the gene matches: 6. The CDR3 has 16 amino acids. In DNA form, the CDR3 reads TGTGCCAGCAGCCAAGATTGGAGGACTAGCCACAATGAGCAGTTCTTC. This codes for CASSQDWRTSHNEQFF.

The CDR3 DNA is TGTGCCAGCAGCTCCTCGACTGAAAATTCACCCCTCCACTTT. Its translation is CASSSSTENSPLHF. The chain links TRBV6-6 to TRBJ1-6, with D hard to call. CDR3 length: 14 residues. CDR1 is MNHNY and CDR2 is SVGAGI in the germline V gene (reference sequence). Deletions cut 6 bases from V and 7 bases from J, with 13 bases between.

This clonotype was observed a few times. The chain joins TRBV3-1 to TRBJ2-1, with 8 bases aligning to TRBD2. V dropped 3 bases and J dropped 6; count of bases not matched to a gene: 10. The CDR3 has 16 residues. Germline-derived CDR1 and CDR2 are LGHDT and YNNKEL (reference sequence). The CDR3 DNA follows: TGTGCCAGCAGCCATAGTCCCCTACTAGCGGCCAATGAGCAGTTCTTC. Translating gives CASSHSPLLAANEQFF.

The chain recombines TRBV20-1 with TRBJ2-3; TRBD2 matches 10 bases. The CDR3 runs 15 residues. Per germline, CDR1 DFQATT and CDR2 SNEGSKA (reference sequence). With V trimmed by 7 bases and J by 5 bases, 12 bases remained unmatched. CDR3 residues: CSGGPSGSQLDTQYF. The CDR3 DNA is TGCAGTGGCGGCCCTAGCGGGAGTCAGTTAGATACGCAGTATTTT.

This clonotype was counted only a few times. The gene calls are TRBV27 and TRBJ2-4, with 7 nucleotides matching TRBD2. Judging by the DNA end, TRBJ2-7 fits better; the J call may be wrong. This CDR3 is 13 amino acids long. Germline values: CDR1 MNHEY, CDR2 SMNVEV (reference sequence). CDR3 in amino acids: CASSRGEGYEQYF. In DNA, the CDR3 is TGTGCCAGCAGCAGAGGGGAGGGGTACGAGCAGTACTTC.

The chain employs TRBV5-1 and TRBJ2-3, with D tentatively TRBD1 or TRBD2 (6 bases each). This CDR3 comprises 14 residues. Germline V gene sequence: CDR1 SGHRS, CDR2 YFSETQ. Trimming shortened V by 2 bases and J by 6 bases, and 13 bases separated the two germline ends. CDR3 protein: CASSFSWGADTQYF. Here the CDR3 DNA reads TGCGCCAGCAGCTTCTCGTGGGGGGCGGATACGCAGTATTTT.

This clonotype was seen a few times. The chain carries TRBV11-3 and TRBJ2-1; 7 bases fit TRBD2. Germline V gives CDR1 SGHNT, CDR2 YENEEA. V shed 7 bases, J shed 3 bases, and the junction held 15 bases outside the gene matches. The CDR3 is 17 amino acids. The CDR3 DNA follows: TGTGCCAGCACCCACAACCTTCGGGGGGTCCGCTACAATGAGCAGTTCTTC. It codes for CASTHNLRGVRYNEQFF. Full variable domain (missing parts from reference TRBV11-3 and TRBJ2-1): EAGVVQSPRYKIIEKKQPVAFWCNPISGHNTLYWYLQNLGQGPELLIRYENEEAVDDSQLPKDRFSAERLKGVDSTLKIQPAELGDSAVYLCASTHNLRGVRYNEQFFGPGTRLTVL.

The V call is TRBV5-1, the J call TRBJ2-5; D tentatively reads TRBD1 or TRBD2 (5 bases each). Germline loops: CDR1 SGHRS, CDR2 YFSETQ. The CDR3 extends over 15 amino acids. V lost 9 bases and J lost 0, with 18 bases in between. The CDR3 sequence: CATRTGAGNQETQYF. CDR3 coding DNA: TGCGCCACTCGGACCGGGGCAGGAAACCAAGAGACCCAGTACTTC.

Turning to this clonotype: The junction departs from germline at one end; a sequencing error may be responsible. The chain employs TRBV7-2 and TRBJ2-7, with a weak D call TRBD2 (5 bases). The CDR3 is made up of 15 amino acids. The V gene's germline CDR1 is SGHTA and CDR2 FQGNSA. The CDR3 DNA reads as TGTGCCCGCAGCTTAGCGCGGGTTCTCTCCTACGAGCAGTACTTC. It encodes CARSLARVLSYEQYF. Supplemented by reference TRBV7-2 and TRBJ2-7, the full variable domain reads GAGVSQSPSNKVTEKGKDVELRCDPISGHTALYWYRQSLGQGLEFLIYFQGNSAPDKSGLPSDRFSAERTGGSVSTLTIQRTQQEDSAVYLCARSLARVLSYEQYFGPGTRLTVT.

The sample holds one count of this clonotype. The chain employs TRBV7-2 and TRBJ2-3; D may be TRBD1 or TRBD2 (5 bases each). Germline assignment: CDR1 SGHTA and CDR2 FQGNSA. The CDR3 totals 16 residues. Trimming stripped 1 base from V and 3 bases from J, with 14 bases between. DNA for the CDR3: TGTGCCAGCAGCTTAGGAGGGGTAAGAAGGACAGATACGCAGTATTTT. It specifies CASSLGGVRRTDTQYF.